This is a list of T cell receptor beta chains from one sample in a study of monozygotic twins with inflammatory bowel disease. TCRdb re-called the 5' RACE reads; one entry per CDR3 protein, DNA not given. Here the sample table reports about 110,000 distinct CDR3 sequences. Sequencing input: blood. These receptors were obtained from a human donor with ulcerative colitis or Crohn's disease, or a healthy co-twin of an affected twin (not recorded which). Each CDR3 is given with its conserved first and last residue.

j_gene	v_gene	CDR3aa
TRBJ2-7	TRBV7-3	CASSLAGKYEQYF
TRBJ2-3	TRBV19	CASSIDGRRGTQYF
TRBJ2-3	TRBV5-5	CASSFDSATDTQYF
TRBJ1-6	TRBV5-7	CASSLNRVRNSLNF
TRBJ2-5	TRBV19	CASRPQENFHRETQYF
TRBJ1-1	TRBV7-2	CASSNPGQGYGTEAFF
TRBJ2-7	TRBV9	CASSIGGADSYEQYF
TRBJ2-1	TRBV12-3/TRBV12-4	CASMGGSLYNEQFF
TRBJ1-4	TRBV28	CASSTTGIEKLFF
TRBJ2-7	TRBV4-2	CASSQVMKQGVAYEQYF
TRBJ2-1	TRBV20-1	CSASRGGVSYNEQFF
TRBJ2-3	TRBV28	CASTPLGSSTDTQYF
TRBJ2-1	TRBV20-1	CSARGVPSGPGSYNEQFF
TRBJ2-3	TRBV20-1	CSARDLSSTDTQYF
TRBJ2-3	TRBV7-2	CASSLEGQEHTDTQYF
TRBJ2-7	TRBV4-1	CASSQAPALAGYEQYF
TRBJ1-5	TRBV6-1	CASSPGQLSFKQPQHF
TRBJ2-4	TRBV28	CASSGQGPNIQYF
TRBJ2-7	TRBV25-1	CASMGQGNTIYEQYF
TRBJ2-7	TRBV20-1	CSARGIGHEQYF
TRBJ1-5	TRBV6-1	CASSSGTGGHSNQPQHF
TRBJ2-3	TRBV7-2	CASSFAWGNTDTQYF
TRBJ2-3	TRBV18	CASSPYSTDTQYF
TRBJ2-1	TRBV12-3/TRBV12-4	CASSLALNNEQFF
TRBJ2-3	TRBV5-1	CASRLDFSDTQYF
TRBJ2-5	TRBV18	CASSREGQAETQYF
TRBJ2-2	TRBV15	CATSRDGANTGELFF
TRBJ1-2	TRBV12-3/TRBV12-4	CASTPRGRGGYTF
TRBJ2-7	TRBV12-3/TRBV12-4	CASSPEIGTGLEYF